This T cell receptor (beta chain) was captured in a study of technical replicates of blood from a handful of donors. Sequencing used immunoSEQ multiplex PCR; TCRdb keeps in-frame clones, though not all of them. The sample lists 95,000 to 100,000 clones; nearly 97% were seen once. Germline V lookup: CDR1 MGHRA, CDR2 YSYEKL. The V end lost 0 bases, the J end lost 1 base, and 17 bases lay between the germline ends. The CDR3 has 18 residues. This receptor was obtained from a human donor in good health. The rearrangement joins TRBV4-1 to TRBJ2-3; TRBD2 is a possible D gene (5 bases). Material: T cells isolated from PBMCs. CDR3 sequence: CASSQDSVVVRGTDTQYF. CDR3 in DNA: TGCGCCAGCAGCCAAGATAGCGTAGTGGTGCGGGGCACAGATACGCAGTATTTT.